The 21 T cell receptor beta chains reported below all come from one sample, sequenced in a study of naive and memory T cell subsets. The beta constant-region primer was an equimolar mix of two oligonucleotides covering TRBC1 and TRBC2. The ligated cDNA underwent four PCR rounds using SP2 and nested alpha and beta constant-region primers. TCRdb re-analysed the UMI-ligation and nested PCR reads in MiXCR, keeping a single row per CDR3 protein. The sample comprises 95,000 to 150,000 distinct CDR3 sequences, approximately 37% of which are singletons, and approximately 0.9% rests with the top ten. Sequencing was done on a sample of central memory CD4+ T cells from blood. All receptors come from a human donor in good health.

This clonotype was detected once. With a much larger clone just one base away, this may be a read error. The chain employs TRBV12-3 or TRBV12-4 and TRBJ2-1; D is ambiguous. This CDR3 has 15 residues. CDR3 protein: CVSIVSSANYNEQFF. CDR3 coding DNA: TGTGTCAGCATCGTCTCTTCGGCAAATTACAATGAGCAGTTCTTC.

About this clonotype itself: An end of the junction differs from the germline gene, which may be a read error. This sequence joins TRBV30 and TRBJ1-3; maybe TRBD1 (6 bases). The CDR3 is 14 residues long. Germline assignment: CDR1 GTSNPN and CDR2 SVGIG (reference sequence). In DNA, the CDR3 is TGTGCCTGGAACCTTCGGACAGACCTATCTCAAATTAATTTT. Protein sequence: CAWNLRTDLSQINF.

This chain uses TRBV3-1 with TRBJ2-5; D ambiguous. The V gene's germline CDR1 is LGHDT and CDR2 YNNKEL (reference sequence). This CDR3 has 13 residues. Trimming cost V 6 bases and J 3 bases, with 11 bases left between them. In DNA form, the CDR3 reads TGTGCCAGCAGTAGGTGGACGGAAGAGACCCAGTACTTC. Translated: CASSRWTEETQYF.

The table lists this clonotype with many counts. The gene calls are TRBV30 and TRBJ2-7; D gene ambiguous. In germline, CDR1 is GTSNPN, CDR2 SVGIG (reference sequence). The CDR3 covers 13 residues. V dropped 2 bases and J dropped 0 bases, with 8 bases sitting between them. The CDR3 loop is CAWSPINSYEQYF. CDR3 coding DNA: TGTGCCTGGAGTCCCATTAACTCCTACGAGCAGTACTTC.

Here the CDR3 reads CASSLRANVLTF. The CDR3 coding sequence is TGTGCCAGCAGTTTGAGAGCCAACGTCCTGACTTTC. The chain links TRBV12-3 or TRBV12-4 to TRBJ2-6; D not certain. CDR3 length equals 12 residues. Trimming pared 3 bases from V and 7 bases from J, leaving 4 bases between.

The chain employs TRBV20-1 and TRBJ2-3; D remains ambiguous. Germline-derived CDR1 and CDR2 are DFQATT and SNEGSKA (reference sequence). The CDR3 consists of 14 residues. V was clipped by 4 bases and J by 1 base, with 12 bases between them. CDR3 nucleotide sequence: TGCAGTGCTAACAAGGCAATGGGCACAGATACGCAGTATTTT. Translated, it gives CSANKAMGTDTQYF.

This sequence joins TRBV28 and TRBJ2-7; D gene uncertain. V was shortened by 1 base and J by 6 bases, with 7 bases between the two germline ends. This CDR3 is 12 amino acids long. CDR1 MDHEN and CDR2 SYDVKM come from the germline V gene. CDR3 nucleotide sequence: TGTGCCAGCAGTTTATCCGGATTCGAGCAGTACTTC. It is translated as CASSLSGFEQYF. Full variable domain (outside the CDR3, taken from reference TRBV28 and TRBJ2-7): DVKVTQSSRYLVKRTGEKVFLECVQDMDHENMFWYRQDPGLGLRLIYFSYDVKMKEKGDIPEGYSVSREKKERFSLILESASTNQTSMYLCASSLSGFEQYFGPGTRLTVT.

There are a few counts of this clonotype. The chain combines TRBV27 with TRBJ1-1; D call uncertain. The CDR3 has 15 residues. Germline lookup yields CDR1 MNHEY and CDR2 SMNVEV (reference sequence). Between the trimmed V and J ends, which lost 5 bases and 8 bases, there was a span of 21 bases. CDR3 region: CASSPTRHAAPEAFF. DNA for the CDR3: TGTGCCAGCAGTCCGACCCGACACGCCGCCCCAGAAGCTTTCTTT.

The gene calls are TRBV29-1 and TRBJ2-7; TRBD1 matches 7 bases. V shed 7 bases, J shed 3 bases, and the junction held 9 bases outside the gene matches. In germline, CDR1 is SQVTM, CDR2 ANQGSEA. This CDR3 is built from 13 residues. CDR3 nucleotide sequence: TGCAGCGGGCTACAGGGGACCCACTACGAGCAGTACTTC. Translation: CSGLQGTHYEQYF.

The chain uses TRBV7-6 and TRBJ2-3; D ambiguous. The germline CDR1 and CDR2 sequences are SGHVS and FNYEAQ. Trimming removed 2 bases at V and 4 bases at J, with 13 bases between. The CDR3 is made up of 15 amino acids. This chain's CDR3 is CASSLRIPGADTQYF. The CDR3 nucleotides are TGTGCCAGCAGCTTACGAATTCCTGGGGCAGATACGCAGTATTTT.

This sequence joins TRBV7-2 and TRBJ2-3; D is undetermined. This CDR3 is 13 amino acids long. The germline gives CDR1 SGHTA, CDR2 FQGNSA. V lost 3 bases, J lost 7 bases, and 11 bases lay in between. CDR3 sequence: CASSFQVEHTQYF. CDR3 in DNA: TGTGCCAGCAGCTTCCAGGTGGAACATACGCAGTATTTT.

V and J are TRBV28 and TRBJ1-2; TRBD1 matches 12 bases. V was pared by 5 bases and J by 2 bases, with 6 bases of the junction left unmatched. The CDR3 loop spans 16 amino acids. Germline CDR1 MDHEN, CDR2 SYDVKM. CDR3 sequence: CASSTRDRGLNYGYTF. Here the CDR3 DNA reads TGTGCCAGCAGTACTCGGGACAGGGGGCTCAACTATGGCTACACCTTC.

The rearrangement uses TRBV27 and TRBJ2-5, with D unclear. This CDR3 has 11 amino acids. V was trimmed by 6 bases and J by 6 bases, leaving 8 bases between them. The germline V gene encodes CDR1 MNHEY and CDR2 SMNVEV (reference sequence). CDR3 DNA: TGTGCCAGCAGATCGGGTCAGACCCAGTACTTC. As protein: CASRSGQTQYF.

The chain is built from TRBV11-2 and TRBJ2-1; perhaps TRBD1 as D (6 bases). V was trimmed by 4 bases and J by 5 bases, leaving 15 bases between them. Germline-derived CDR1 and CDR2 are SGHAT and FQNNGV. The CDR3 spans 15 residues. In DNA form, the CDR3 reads TGTGCCAGCAGCTCGACCGGGACAAAGCACAATGAGCAGTTCTTC. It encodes CASSSTGTKHNEQFF.

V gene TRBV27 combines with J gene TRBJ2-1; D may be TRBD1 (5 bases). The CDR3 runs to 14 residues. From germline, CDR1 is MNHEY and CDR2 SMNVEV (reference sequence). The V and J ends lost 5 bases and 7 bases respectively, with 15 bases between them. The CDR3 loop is CASSVGHNRNEQFF. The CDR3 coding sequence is TGTGCCAGCAGTGTCGGACACAACCGAAATGAGCAGTTCTTC.

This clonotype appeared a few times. The CDR3 loop is CASSPRQGSNSPLHF. CDR3 coding DNA: TGTGCCAGCAGCCCTAGACAGGGGAGTAATTCACCCCTCCACTTT. The chain is built from TRBV12-3 or TRBV12-4 and TRBJ1-6, with 8 bases lining up with TRBD1. CDR3 length: 15 amino acids. J gave up 6 bases and V 6 bases, and 7 bases lay outside the gene matches.

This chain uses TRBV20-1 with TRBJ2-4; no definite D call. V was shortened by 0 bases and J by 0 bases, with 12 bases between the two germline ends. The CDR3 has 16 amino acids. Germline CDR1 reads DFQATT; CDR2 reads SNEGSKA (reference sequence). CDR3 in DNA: TGCAGTGCTAGAGATCAAATAGGATTAGCCAAAAACATTCAGTACTTC. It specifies CSARDQIGLAKNIQYF.

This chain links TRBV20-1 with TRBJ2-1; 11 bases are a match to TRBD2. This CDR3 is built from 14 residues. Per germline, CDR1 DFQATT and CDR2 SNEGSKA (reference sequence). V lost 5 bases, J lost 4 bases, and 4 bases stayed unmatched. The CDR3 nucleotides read TGCAGTGCTCCCGGGACTAGCGGATACAATGAGCAGTTCTTC. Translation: CSAPGTSGYNEQFF.

CDR3 sequence (DNA): TGTGCCAGCAGCCCCAGTCCATGGTGGACTAGCGGGAGGGCAGATACGCAGTATTTT. It codes for CASSPSPWWTSGRADTQYF. The V gene is TRBV7-9, the J gene TRBJ2-3, with TRBD2 matching over 15 bases. V was clipped by 5 bases and J by 4 bases; unmatched bases: 13. The CDR3 length is 19 residues. The germline V gene encodes CDR1 SEHNR and CDR2 FQNEAQ (reference sequence).

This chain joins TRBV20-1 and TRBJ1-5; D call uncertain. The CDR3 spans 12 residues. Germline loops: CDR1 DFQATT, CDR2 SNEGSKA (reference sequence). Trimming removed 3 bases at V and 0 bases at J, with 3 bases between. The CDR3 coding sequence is TGCAGTGCTAGTGTTAGCAATCAGCCCCAGCATTTT. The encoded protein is CSASVSNQPQHF.

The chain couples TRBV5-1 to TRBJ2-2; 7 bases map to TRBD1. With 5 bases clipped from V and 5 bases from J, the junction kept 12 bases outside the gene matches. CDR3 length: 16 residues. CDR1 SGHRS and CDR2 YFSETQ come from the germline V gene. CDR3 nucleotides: TGCGCCAGCAGTTCCCCCCGACAGGGTCAAACCGGGGAGCTGTTTTTT. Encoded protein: CASSSPRQGQTGELFF.